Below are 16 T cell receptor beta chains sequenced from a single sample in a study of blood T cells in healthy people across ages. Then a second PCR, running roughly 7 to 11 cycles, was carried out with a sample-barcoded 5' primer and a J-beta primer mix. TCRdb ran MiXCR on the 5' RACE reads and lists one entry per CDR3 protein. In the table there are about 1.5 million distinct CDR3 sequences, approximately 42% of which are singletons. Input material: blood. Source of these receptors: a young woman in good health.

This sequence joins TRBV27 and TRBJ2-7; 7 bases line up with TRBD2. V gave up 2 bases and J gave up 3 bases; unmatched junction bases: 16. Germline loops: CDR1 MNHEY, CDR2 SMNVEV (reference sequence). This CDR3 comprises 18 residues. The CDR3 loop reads CASSLRLEGRGSDYEQYF. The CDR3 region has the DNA TGTGCCAGCAGTTTACGTTTAGAAGGGAGGGGATCCGACTACGAGCAGTACTTC.

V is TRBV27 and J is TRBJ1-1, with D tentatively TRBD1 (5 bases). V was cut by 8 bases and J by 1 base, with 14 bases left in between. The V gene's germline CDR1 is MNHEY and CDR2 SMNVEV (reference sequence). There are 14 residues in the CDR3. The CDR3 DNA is TGTGCCAGCGGCTCAGGGTGGGGGAACACTGAAGCTTTCTTT. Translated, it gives CASGSGWGNTEAFF.

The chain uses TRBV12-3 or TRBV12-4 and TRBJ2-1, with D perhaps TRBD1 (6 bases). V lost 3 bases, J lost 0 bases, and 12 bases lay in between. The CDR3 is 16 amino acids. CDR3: CASSFRQGCSYNEQFF. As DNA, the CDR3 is TGTGCCAGCAGTTTTCGGCAGGGGTGCTCCTACAATGAGCAGTTCTTC.

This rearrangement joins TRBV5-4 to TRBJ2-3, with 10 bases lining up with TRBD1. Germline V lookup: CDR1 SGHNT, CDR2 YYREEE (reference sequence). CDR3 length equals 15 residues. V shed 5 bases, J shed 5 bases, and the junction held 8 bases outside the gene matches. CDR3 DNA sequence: TGTGCCAGCAGACAGACAGGGGGCGCGAAAGATACGCAGTATTTT. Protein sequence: CASRQTGGAKDTQYF. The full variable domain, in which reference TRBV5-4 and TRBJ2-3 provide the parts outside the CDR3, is ETGVTQSPTHLIKTRGQQVTLRCSSQSGHNTVSWYQQALGQGPQFIFQYYREEENGRGNFPPRFSGLQFPNYSSELNVNALELDDSALYLCASRQTGGAKDTQYFGPGTRLTVL.

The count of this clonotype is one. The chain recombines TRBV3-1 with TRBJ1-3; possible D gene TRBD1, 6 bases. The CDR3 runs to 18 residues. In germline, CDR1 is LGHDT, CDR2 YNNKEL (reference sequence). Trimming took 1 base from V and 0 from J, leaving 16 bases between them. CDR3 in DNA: TGTGCCAGCAGCCAAGTAGGCAGGGGCCGGGTCTCTGGAAACACCATATATTTT. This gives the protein CASSQVGRGRVSGNTIYF.

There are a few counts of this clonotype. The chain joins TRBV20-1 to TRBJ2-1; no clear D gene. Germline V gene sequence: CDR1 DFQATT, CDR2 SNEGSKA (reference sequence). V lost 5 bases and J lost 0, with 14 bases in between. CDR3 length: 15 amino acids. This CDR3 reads CSAVPMALSYNEQFF. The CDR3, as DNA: TGCAGTGCTGTCCCGATGGCGCTCTCCTACAATGAGCAGTTCTTC.

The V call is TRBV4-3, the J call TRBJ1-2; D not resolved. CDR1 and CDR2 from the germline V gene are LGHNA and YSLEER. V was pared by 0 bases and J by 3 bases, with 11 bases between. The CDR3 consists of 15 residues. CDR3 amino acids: CASSQDVRVDYGYTF. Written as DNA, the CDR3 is TGCGCCAGCAGCCAAGATGTACGGGTCGACTATGGCTACACCTTC.

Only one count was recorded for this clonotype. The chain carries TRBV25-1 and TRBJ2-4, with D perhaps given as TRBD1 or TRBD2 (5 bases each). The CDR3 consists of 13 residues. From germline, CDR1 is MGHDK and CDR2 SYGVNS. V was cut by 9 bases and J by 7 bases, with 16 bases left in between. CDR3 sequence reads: CASAGTNGNIQYF. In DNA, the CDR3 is TGTGCCAGTGCCGGGACCAATGGTAACATTCAGTACTTC.

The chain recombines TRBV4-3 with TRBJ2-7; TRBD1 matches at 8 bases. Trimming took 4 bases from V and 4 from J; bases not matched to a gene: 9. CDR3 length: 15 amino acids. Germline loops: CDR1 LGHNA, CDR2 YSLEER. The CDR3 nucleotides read TGCGCCAGCAGCCTCGGGACAGGACAGTTATACGAGCAGTACTTC. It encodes CASSLGTGQLYEQYF.

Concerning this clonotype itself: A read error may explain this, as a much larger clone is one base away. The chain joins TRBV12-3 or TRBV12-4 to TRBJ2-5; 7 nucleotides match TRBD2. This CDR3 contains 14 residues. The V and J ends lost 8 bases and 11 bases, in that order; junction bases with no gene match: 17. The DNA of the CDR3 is TGTGCCAGCGATCTAGCGGCCCCGTGCAATGAGCAGTACTTC. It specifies CASDLAAPCNEQYF.

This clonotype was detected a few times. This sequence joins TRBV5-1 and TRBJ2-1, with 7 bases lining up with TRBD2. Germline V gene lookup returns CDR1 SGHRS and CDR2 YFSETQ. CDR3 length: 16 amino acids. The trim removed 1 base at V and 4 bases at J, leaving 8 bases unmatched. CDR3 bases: TGCGCCAGCAGCTTGTCCGCGGGAGAGTGGTACAATGAGCAGTTCTTC. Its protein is CASSLSAGEWYNEQFF. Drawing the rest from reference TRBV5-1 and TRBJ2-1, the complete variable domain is KAGVTQTPRYLIKTRGQQVTLSCSPISGHRSVSWYQQTPGQGLQFLFEYFSETQRNKGNFPGRFSGRQFSNSRSEMNVSTLELGDSALYLCASSLSAGEWYNEQFFGPGTRLTVL.

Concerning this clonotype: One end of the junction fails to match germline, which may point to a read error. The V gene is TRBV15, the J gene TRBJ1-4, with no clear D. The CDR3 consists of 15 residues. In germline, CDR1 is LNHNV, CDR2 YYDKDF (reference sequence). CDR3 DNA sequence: TGTGCCACCAGCAGAGGAGGGCGGCTTAATGAAGAACTGTTTTTT. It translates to CATSRGGRLNEELFF.

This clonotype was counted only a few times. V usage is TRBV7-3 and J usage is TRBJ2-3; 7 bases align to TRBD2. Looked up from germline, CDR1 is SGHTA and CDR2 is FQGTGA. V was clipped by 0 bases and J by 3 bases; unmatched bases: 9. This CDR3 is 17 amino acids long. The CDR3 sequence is CASSLTGPGRLTDTQYF. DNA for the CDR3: TGTGCCAGCAGCTTAACCGGTCCCGGGAGGCTTACAGATACGCAGTATTTT.

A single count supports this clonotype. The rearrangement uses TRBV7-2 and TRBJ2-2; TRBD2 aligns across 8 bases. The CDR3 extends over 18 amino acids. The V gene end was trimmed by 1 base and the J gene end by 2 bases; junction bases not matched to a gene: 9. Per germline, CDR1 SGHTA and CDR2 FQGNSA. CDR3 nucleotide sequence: TGTGCCAGCAGCTTAGTAGGTAGCGGGAATCAAAACACCGGGGAGCTGTTTTTT. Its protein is CASSLVGSGNQNTGELFF. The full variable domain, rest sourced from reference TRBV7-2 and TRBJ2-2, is GAGVSQSPSNKVTEKGKDVELRCDPISGHTALYWYRQSLGQGLEFLIYFQGNSAPDKSGLPSDRFSAERTGGSVSTLTIQRTQQEDSAVYLCASSLVGSGNQNTGELFFGEGSRLTVL.

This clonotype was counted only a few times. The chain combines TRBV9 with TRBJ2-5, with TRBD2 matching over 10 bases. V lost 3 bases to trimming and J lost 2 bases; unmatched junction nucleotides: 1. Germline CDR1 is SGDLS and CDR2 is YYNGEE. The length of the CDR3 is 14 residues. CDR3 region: CASSASGSQETQYF. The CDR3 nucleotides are TGTGCCAGCAGCGCTAGCGGGAGTCAAGAGACCCAGTACTTC.

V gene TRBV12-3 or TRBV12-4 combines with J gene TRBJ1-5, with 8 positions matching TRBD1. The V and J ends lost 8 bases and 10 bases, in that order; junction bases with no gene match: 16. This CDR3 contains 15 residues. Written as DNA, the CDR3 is TGTGCCAGCGCATTACGGACAGGGCGGTTAGAACCCCAGCATTTT. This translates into CASALRTGRLEPQHF.